The clone carrying this TCR beta chain was picked up a small number of times. Its antigen is as yet unknown. This specimen comes from a study of beta chain features in type 1 diabetes. Study results and caveats: TCRB rearrangement may or may not be influenced by HLA type; here this remained unresolved. Patients with type 1 diabetes showed fewer VDJ junction insertions and more deletions. A greater similarity of naive, central memory and Treg TCRB repertoires was seen among patients than among healthy donors.

Germline V gives CDR1 SGDLS, CDR2 YYNGEE. This CDR3 comprises 18 residues. The V segment lost 4 bases and the J segment 0 bases; nucleotides outside the gene matches: 11. A CD45RO/CCR7/CD25/CD127/CD95/CD27 panel sorted naive, central memory, regulatory and stem cell-like memory CD4+ cells. Expressed TCRB transcripts got sequenced, as all isolated RNA was reverse transcribed. Clones were sequenced by immunoSEQ multiplex PCR, and TCRdb holds only the in-frame ones, with some missing. The sample consists of under 550,000 clones, roughly 11% of them appearing once. This chain joins TRBV9 and TRBJ2-2, with 8 bases matching TRBD1. Specimen: naive CD4+ T cells from blood. This receptor was identified in a woman aged 18-35 years in good health. This CDR3 reads CASSPRTGLPPNTGELFF. CDR3 nucleotides: TGTGCCAGCAGCCCTAGGACAGGGCTACCTCCGAACACCGGGGAGCTGTTTTTT.